This T cell receptor beta chain is drawn from a study of shared clonotypes between healthy human individuals. Positively selected for CCR7, the CD45RO-negative cells used as naive CD8 cells excluded terminally differentiated effector memory CD45RA+ cells. CDR3 length equals 15 residues. The germline CDR1 and CDR2 sequences are SGHNT and YYREEE (reference sequence). Trimming took 4 bases from V and 7 from J; bases not matched to a gene: 2. Repertoires were generated with immunoSEQ multiplex PCR, while TCRdb's copy carries only in-frame clones and drops some. The table lists about 820,000 clones, 80% to 95% of them singletons.

This chain uses TRBV5-4 with TRBJ2-1; 16 bases are shared with TRBD2. This clonotype was sampled from a man aged 25 to 40 in good health. The sample taken for sequencing was naive CD8+ T cells sorted from blood. CDR3 region: CASSPGLAGGNEQFF. DNA for the CDR3: TGTGCCAGCAGCCCGGGACTAGCGGGAGGGAATGAGCAGTTCTTC.